This T cell receptor (beta chain) was sequenced for a study of shared clonotypes between healthy human individuals. Background on the study: The plates for each donor numbered three CD4 naive, three CD4 memory, two CD8 naive and one CD8 memory.

The CDR3 runs to 18 residues. Trimming shortened V by 0 bases and J by 8 bases, and 23 bases separated the two germline ends. The germline CDR1 and CDR2 sequences are MGHRA and YSYEKL. Study-wide results and limits: Larger estimated richness was generally recorded for naive subsets relative to memory subsets.

Here immunoSEQ multiplex PCR was the method, and the copy in TCRdb shows in-frame clones only, minus some. Here the sample spans about 2,500,000 clones, approximately 92% being singletons. CD45RA+ naive and CD45RA-negative memory subsets were separated from CD4+ cells. Regarding this clone: The antigen is undetermined.

The receptor was isolated from a young man in good health. The sample taken for sequencing was naive CD4+ T cells sorted from blood. Described subset: CD45RA+ positively selected. The V gene is TRBV4-1, the J gene TRBJ2-4, with no clear D. As DNA, the CDR3 is TGCGCCAGCAGCCAAGAGCCAGTCTCCAGTCAGGAAGGTTACATTCAGTACTTC. Its protein product is CASSQEPVSSQEGYIQYF.